This T cell receptor (beta chain) derives from a study of blood T cell repertoires in COVID-19. Study overall: The origin of the acute and convalescent COVID-19 samples was the United States, Italy and Spain.

In the source study's methods: Using reference gene primer amplification, nucleated cell counts were estimated. TCRdb's table, derived via immunoSEQ multiplex PCR, lists solely in-frame clones and lacks some. V and J calls and clone size come straight from that table; D and trimming were deduced from the DNA. The sample yields 150,000 to 200,000 clones, 78% seen once. The CDR3 extends over 17 amino acids. The V gene's germline CDR1 is LNHDA and CDR2 SQIVND (reference sequence). V gave up 3 bases and J gave up 0 bases, with 15 bases separating them. This receptor was identified in a woman over 75 with acute or convalescent COVID-19. The J gene is TRBJ1-3, the V gene TRBV19, with a possible D match to TRBD1 (5 bases). Source material: peripheral blood. Here the CDR3 DNA reads TGTGCCAGTAGTATCAACATCCAGGGTTACTCTGGAAACACCATATATTTT. This gives the protein CASSINIQGYSGNTIYF.